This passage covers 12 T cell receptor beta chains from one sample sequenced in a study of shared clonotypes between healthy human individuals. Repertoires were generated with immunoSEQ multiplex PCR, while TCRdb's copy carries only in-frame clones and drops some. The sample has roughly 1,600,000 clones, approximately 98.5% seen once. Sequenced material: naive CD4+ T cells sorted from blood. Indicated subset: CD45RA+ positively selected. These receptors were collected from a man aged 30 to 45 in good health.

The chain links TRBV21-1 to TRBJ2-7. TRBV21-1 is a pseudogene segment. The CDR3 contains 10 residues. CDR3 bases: TGTGCCAGCAGCGACTACGAGCAGTACTTC. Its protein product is CASSDYEQYF.

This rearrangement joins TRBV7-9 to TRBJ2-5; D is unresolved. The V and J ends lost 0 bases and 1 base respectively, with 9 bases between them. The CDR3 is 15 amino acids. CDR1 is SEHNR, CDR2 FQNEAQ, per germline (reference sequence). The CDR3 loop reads CASSLAVRIQETQYF. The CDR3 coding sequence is TGTGCCAGCAGCTTAGCGGTCCGCATCCAAGAGACCCAGTACTTC.

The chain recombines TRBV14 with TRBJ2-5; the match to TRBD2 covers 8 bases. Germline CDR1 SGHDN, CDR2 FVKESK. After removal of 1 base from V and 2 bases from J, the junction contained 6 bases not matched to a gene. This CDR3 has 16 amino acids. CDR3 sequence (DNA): TGTGCCAGCAGCCAAGGGGTCATAGCGGGACAAGAGACCCAGTACTTC. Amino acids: CASSQGVIAGQETQYF.

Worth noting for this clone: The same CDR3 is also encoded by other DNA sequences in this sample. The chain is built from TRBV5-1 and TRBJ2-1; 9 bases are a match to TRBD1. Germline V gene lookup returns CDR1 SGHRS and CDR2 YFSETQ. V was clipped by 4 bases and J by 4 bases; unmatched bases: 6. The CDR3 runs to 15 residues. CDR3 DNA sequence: TGCGCCAGCAGCCTCCCCGGGACAGGGTACAATGAGCAGTTCTTC. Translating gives CASSLPGTGYNEQFF.

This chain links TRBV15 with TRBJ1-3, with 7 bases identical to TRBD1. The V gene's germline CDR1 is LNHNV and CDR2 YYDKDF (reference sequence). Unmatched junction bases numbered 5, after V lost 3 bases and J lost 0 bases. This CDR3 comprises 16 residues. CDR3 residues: CATSSQQGSSGNTIYF. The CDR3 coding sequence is TGTGCCACCAGCAGTCAACAGGGGAGCTCTGGAAACACCATATATTTT.

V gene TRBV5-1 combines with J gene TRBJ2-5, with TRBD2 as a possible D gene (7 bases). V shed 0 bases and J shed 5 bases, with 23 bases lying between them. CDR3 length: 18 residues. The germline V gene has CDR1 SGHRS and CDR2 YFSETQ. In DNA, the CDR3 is TGCGCCAGCAGCTTGGCAGGACAGAGCGGGATATACCTCGAGACCCAGTACTTC. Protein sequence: CASSLAGQSGIYLETQYF. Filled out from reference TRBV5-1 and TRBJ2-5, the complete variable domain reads KAGVTQTPRYLIKTRGQQVTLSCSPISGHRSVSWYQQTPGQGLQFLFEYFSETQRNKGNFPGRFSGRQFSNSRSEMNVSTLELGDSALYLCASSLAGQSGIYLETQYFGPGTRLLVL.

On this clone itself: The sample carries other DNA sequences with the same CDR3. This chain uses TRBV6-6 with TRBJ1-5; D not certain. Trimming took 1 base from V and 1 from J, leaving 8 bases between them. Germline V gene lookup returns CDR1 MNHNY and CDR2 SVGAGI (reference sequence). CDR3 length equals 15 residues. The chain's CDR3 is CASSYWTGSNQPQHF. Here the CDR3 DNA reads TGTGCCAGCAGTTACTGGACGGGAAGCAATCAGCCCCAGCATTTT.

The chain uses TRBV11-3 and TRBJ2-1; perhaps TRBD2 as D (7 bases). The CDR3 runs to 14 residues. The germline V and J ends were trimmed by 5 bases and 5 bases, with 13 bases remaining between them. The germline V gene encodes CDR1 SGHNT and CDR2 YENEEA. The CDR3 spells CASSPGGADNEQFF. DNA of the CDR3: TGTGCCAGCAGCCCTGGGGGGGCAGACAATGAGCAGTTCTTC.

CDR3 residues: CASSPTTLSLSYEQYF. As DNA, the CDR3 is TGTGCCAGCAGCCCGACAACACTAAGCCTCTCCTACGAGCAGTACTTC. The chain carries TRBV5-4 and TRBJ2-7; D not resolved. This CDR3 contains 16 residues. V lost 4 bases to trimming and J lost 0 bases, with 17 bases between them. Germline V gene sequence: CDR1 SGHNT, CDR2 YYREEE (reference sequence).

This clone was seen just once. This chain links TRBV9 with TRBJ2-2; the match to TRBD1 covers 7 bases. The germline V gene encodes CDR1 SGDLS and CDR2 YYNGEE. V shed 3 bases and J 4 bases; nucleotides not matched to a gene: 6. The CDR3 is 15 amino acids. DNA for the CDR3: TGTGCCAGCAGCGCCTCTTCAGGGGGCACCGGGGAGCTGTTTTTT. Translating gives CASSASSGGTGELFF.

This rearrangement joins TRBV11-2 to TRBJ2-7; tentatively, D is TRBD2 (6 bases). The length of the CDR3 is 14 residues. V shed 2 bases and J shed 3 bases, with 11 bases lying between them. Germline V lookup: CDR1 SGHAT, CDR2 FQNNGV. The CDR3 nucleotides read TGTGCCAGCAGCTTACGGGGGAGAAGCTACGAGCAGTACTTC. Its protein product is CASSLRGRSYEQYF.

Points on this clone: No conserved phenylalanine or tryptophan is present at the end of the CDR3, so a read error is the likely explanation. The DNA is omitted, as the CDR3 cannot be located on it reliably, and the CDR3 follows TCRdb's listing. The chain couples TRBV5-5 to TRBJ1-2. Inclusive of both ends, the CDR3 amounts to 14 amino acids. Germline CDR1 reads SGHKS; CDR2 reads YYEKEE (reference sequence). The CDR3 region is CASPISVSRKTYGY.